This T cell receptor beta chain was observed in a study of cytomegalovirus exposure and HLA in healthy donors. This clone occurred once. The PCR made use of 60 Vbeta and 13 Jbeta primers. The assay was immunoSEQ multiplex PCR, and TCRdb's table has in-frame clones only and misses some. This sample has more than 150,000 clones; 75% to 90% occur once, and the top ten carry less than 0.85%. The sequencing sample was made of PBMCs. This TCR came from a young woman in good health and CMV-seronegative.

The CDR3 protein is CASSAVGQFDAYEQYF. CDR3 coding DNA: TGTGCCAGCAGCGCGGTCGGCCAGTTTGACGCCTACGAGCAGTACTTC. The rearrangement uses TRBV5-6 and TRBJ2-7; D is unresolved. Trimming left V 4 bases short and J 2 bases short, with 19 bases between. The CDR3 is 16 residues long. The germline V gene encodes CDR1 SGHDT and CDR2 YYEEEE.